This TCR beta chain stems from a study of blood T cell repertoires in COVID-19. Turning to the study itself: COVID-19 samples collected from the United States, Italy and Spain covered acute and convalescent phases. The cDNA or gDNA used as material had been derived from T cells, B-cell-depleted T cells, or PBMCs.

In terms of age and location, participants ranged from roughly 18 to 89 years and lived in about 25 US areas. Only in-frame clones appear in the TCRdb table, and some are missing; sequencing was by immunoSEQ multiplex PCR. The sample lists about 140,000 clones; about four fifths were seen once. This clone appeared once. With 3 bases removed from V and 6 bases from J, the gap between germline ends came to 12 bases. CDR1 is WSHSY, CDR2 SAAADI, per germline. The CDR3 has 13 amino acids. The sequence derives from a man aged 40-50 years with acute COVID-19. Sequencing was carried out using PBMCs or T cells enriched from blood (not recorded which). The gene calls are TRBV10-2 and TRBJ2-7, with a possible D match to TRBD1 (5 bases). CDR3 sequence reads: CASSDWVQAEQYF. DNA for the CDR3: TGCGCCAGCAGTGATTGGGTACAGGCCGAGCAGTACTTC.